The clone carrying this T cell receptor (beta chain) was seen just once. No antigen is known for it. This specimen comes from a study of graft-versus-host responses after intestinal transplantation. Study background: Tacrolimus and steroids were given for around 3 years to all recipients after anti-thymocyte globulin induction.

Data came from immunoSEQ multiplex PCR; TCRdb stores just in-frame clones and leaves some out. This repertoire shows about 110,000 clones, 85% to 95% found once; its top ten account for approximately 1.2%. The CDR3 is made up of 13 amino acids. CDR1 and CDR2 from the germline V gene are MDHEN and SYDVKM. The germline V and J ends were trimmed by 3 bases and 6 bases, with 9 bases remaining between them. The clonotype was recovered from a human donor who was the organ donor for an intestinal transplant. The sequenced sample was unstimulated CD8+ T cells sorted from spleen or lymph node cells, obtained before transplant. The V and J genes are TRBV28 and TRBJ2-1; D is unresolved. The CDR3 is CASSLGPSNEQFF. The CDR3 region has the DNA TGTGCCAGCAGTTTGGGCCCAAGCAATGAGCAGTTCTTC.